Below, 26 T cell receptor beta chains from the same sample are listed, as sequenced in a study of regulatory T cells in long-lasting Graves disease. Time point meaning: persistent/refractory GD, antithyroid drugs over 5 years with positive TRAb. PBMC-extracted RNA yielded the TCR library. TCR beta libraries were built with iRepertoire HTBI primers and Arm-PCR of CDR3 regions. TCRdb used MiXCR to reprocess the multiplex PCR reads, holding one entry per CDR3 protein. The repertoire consists of about 470,000 distinct CDR3 sequences, with around a fifth occurring once and the leading ten covering 6.5% to 9%. The input for sequencing was peripheral blood mononuclear cells (PBMCs), taken when the disease was refractory, from a patient treated with antithyroid drugs. These TCRs come from a female donor with Graves disease.

The chain joins TRBV7-9 to TRBJ1-5; the D gene is possibly TRBD1 (6 bases). V dropped 8 bases and J dropped 3 bases, with 14 bases sitting between them. From germline, CDR1 is SEHNR and CDR2 FQNEAQ (reference sequence). This CDR3 spans 14 amino acids. CDR3 protein: CASAPRGPNQPQHF. In DNA, the CDR3 is TGTGCCAGCGCCCCACGGGGGCCCAATCAGCCCCAGCATTTT.

This clonotype was seen ten or more times. The chain uses TRBV24-1 and TRBJ2-5; TRBD1 matches 7 bases. The CDR3 covers 15 residues. Trimming removed 3 bases from V and 2 bases from J; junction bases left unmatched: 5. Germline-derived CDR1 and CDR2 are KGHDR and SFDVKD. The CDR3 protein is CATSDRGTDQETQYF. The DNA for the CDR3 is TGTGCCACCAGTGATAGAGGGACAGATCAAGAGACCCAGTACTTC.

This clonotype has only a few counts. V is TRBV19 and J is TRBJ2-7, with 10 bases fitting TRBD1. V trimming: 7 bases; J trimming: 1 base; junction bases outside the gene matches: 4. This CDR3 is 14 amino acids long. Germline lookup yields CDR1 LNHDA and CDR2 SQIVND (reference sequence). The CDR3 region has the DNA TGTGCCAGTATGGGACAGGGGACTTCCTACGAGCAGTACTTC. This encodes CASMGQGTSYEQYF.

A remark on this clonotype: This clone may be a read error of a much larger clone one base away. This chain uses TRBV7-2 with TRBJ1-4, with 8 bases aligning to TRBD1. Germline CDR1 is SGHTA and CDR2 is FQGNSA. This CDR3 has 15 residues. Written as DNA, the CDR3 is TGTGCCAGCAGCAGAGCGGACAGGGTTGTTGAAAAACCGTTTTTT. Residues: CASSRADRVVEKPFF.

The chain uses TRBV6-1 and TRBJ2-2; 7 bases are a match to TRBD1. V was pared by 6 bases and J by 2 bases, with 21 bases of the junction left unmatched. The CDR3 is 20 amino acids. Germline loops: CDR1 MNHNS, CDR2 SASEGT. The DNA for the CDR3 is TGTGCCAGCAGGCCCGACCACCGTCGGACACCAGGGGGAAACACCGGGGAGCTGTTTTTT. The encoded protein is CASRPDHRRTPGGNTGELFF.

This clonotype was recorded many times. The chain employs TRBV7-2 and TRBJ1-4; D gene unclear. This CDR3 comprises 14 residues. Germline loops: CDR1 SGHTA, CDR2 FQGNSA. The ends were cut back, 0 bases at V and 7 bases at J, with 9 bases in the middle. The CDR3 coding sequence is TGTGCCAGCAGCTTAGCTAGGCAGAGTGAAAAACTGTTTTTT. This gives the protein CASSLARQSEKLFF. Full variable domain (remainder filled in from reference TRBV7-2 and TRBJ1-4): GAGVSQSPSNKVTEKGKDVELRCDPISGHTALYWYRQSLGQGLEFLIYFQGNSAPDKSGLPSDRFSAERTGGSVSTLTIQRTQQEDSAVYLCASSLARQSEKLFFGSGTQLSVL.

This clonotype was counted ten times or more. The J gene is TRBJ1-4, the V gene TRBV24-1; 8 bases are a match to TRBD1. V gave up 2 bases and J gave up 4 bases; unmatched junction bases: 2. Germline CDR1 reads KGHDR; CDR2 reads SFDVKD. The CDR3 has 15 residues. For the CDR3, the DNA is TGTGCCACCAGTGATTCGGGACAGGTTAATGAAAAACTGTTTTTT. Protein: CATSDSGQVNEKLFF.

This clonotype occurred many times. The chain couples TRBV6-1 to TRBJ2-5, with TRBD2 as a possible D gene (6 bases). Germline V gene lookup returns CDR1 MNHNS and CDR2 SASEGT. V dropped 10 bases and J dropped 1 base, with 19 bases sitting between them. CDR3 length equals 15 residues. The CDR3 protein is CATDSPGTPQETQYF. The CDR3 coding sequence is TGTGCCACAGACAGTCCCGGGACTCCCCAAGAGACCCAGTACTTC.

This chain uses TRBV20-1 with TRBJ2-7; no reliable D call. This CDR3 has 12 residues. Trimming took off 3 bases at V and 3 bases at J, with 9 bases between the two ends. Germline V lookup: CDR1 DFQATT, CDR2 SNEGSKA (reference sequence). The CDR3 reads CSASQVGYEQYF. DNA for the CDR3: TGCAGTGCTAGTCAGGTGGGCTACGAGCAGTACTTC.

The rearrangement links TRBV29-1 to TRBJ2-3, with 9 bases fitting TRBD1. The trim removed 6 bases at V and 2 bases at J, leaving 12 bases unmatched. The V gene's germline CDR1 is SQVTM and CDR2 ANQGSEA. The CDR3 sequence is 16 residues long. This CDR3 reads CSVAGTGFMTTDTQYF. The CDR3, as DNA: TGCAGCGTGGCCGGGACAGGGTTTATGACCACAGATACGCAGTATTTT.

This clonotype was recorded at least ten times. The rearrangement joins TRBV12-3 or TRBV12-4 to TRBJ1-1; no firm D call. The CDR3 extends over 12 amino acids. V was clipped by 8 bases and J by 6 bases, with 13 bases between them. Written as DNA, the CDR3 is TGTGCCAGCCGACCACCTAGACCTGAAGCTTTCTTT. It codes for CASRPPRPEAFF.

The rearrangement joins TRBV28 to TRBJ2-4; the match to TRBD1 covers 9 bases. The germline CDR1 and CDR2 sequences are MDHEN and SYDVKM. V trimming: 5 bases; J trimming: 7 bases; junction bases outside the gene matches: 9. This CDR3 region has 15 residues. CDR3 coding DNA: TGTGCCAGCAGTAGACAGGGGGGCCGGACGAACATTCAGTACTTC. It is translated as CASSRQGGRTNIQYF. The whole variable domain, remainder taken from reference TRBV28 and TRBJ2-4, is DVKVTQSSRYLVKRTGEKVFLECVQDMDHENMFWYRQDPGLGLRLIYFSYDVKMKEKGDIPEGYSVSREKKERFSLILESASTNQTSMYLCASSRQGGRTNIQYFGAGTRLSVL.

This clonotype has a count of ten or more. The J gene is TRBJ1-4, the V gene TRBV28, with a tentative D call TRBD1 (5 bases). Trimming took 6 bases from V and 4 from J, leaving 15 bases between them. The CDR3 runs 15 residues. Germline V gene data show CDR1 as MDHEN and CDR2 as SYDVKM. The CDR3, as DNA: TGTGCCAGCAGCACTAGAGGGGCCAATAATGAAAAACTGTTTTTT. It specifies CASSTRGANNEKLFF.

Worth noting for this clonotype: This sequence may be a read error, since a much larger clone differs from it by one base. The chain combines TRBV24-1 with TRBJ1-2; the D is unclear. Looked up from germline, CDR1 is KGHDR and CDR2 is SFDVKD. This CDR3 spans 15 amino acids. The V gene lost 2 bases and the J gene lost 8 bases, with 17 bases spanning the gap. The CDR3 DNA reads as TGTGCCACCAGTGATTCGTCCATGCAGGTTGCGGGCTACACCTTC. This encodes CATSDSSMQVAGYTF.

This chain connects TRBV19 to TRBJ2-7, with D perhaps given as TRBD1 or TRBD2 (5 bases each). The CDR3 contains 15 residues. CDR1 and CDR2 (germline): LNHDA, SQIVND (reference sequence). V lost 2 bases and J lost 2, with 13 bases in between. The CDR3 bases are TGTGCCAGTAGTATAAGAGGGACGGTAACCTACGAGCAGTACTTC. As protein: CASSIRGTVTYEQYF.

The rearrangement links TRBV7-9 to TRBJ1-6, with D possibly being TRBD1 (5 bases). V was clipped by 2 bases and J by 9 bases, with 20 bases between them. This CDR3 spans 17 amino acids. CDR1 is SEHNR and CDR2 is FQNEAQ in the germline V gene (reference sequence). CDR3 residues: CASSLTTAPDGGSPLHF. CDR3 in DNA: TGTGCCAGCAGCTTAACGACAGCCCCGGATGGAGGTTCACCCCTCCACTTT. Drawing the rest from reference TRBV7-9 and TRBJ1-6, the complete variable domain is DTGVSQNPRHKITKRGQNVTFRCDPISEHNRLYWYRQTLGQGPEFLTYFQNEAQLEKSRLLSDRFSAERPKGSFSTLEIQRTEQGDSAMYLCASSLTTAPDGGSPLHFGNGTRLTVT.

The chain uses TRBV27 and TRBJ2-2; D is unresolved. In germline, CDR1 is MNHEY, CDR2 SMNVEV (reference sequence). The CDR3 is 16 amino acids. With 0 bases removed from V and 6 bases from J, the gap between germline ends came to 14 bases. CDR3 nucleotide sequence: TGTGCCAGCAGTTTATCCCCAAGGGTATCCGCCGGGGAGCTGTTTTTT. Its translation is CASSLSPRVSAGELFF.

This clonotype was found many times. This chain joins TRBV28 and TRBJ2-7; 12 bases map to TRBD2. CDR1 is MDHEN and CDR2 is SYDVKM in the germline V gene. Trimming cost V 5 bases and J 6 bases; bases outside gene matches: 5. The CDR3 runs 14 residues. The CDR3 is CASSELAGGSEQYF. As DNA, the CDR3 is TGTGCCAGCAGTGAACTAGCGGGGGGAAGCGAGCAGTACTTC.

In its sample, this clonotype was seen many times. V usage is TRBV11-2 and J usage is TRBJ2-5; maybe TRBD2 (6 bases). The V end was cut by 6 bases, the J end by 5 bases, with 19 bases between. This CDR3 has 15 amino acids. Germline V gene sequence: CDR1 SGHAT, CDR2 FQNNGV. The CDR3 loop reads CASSPLGPRGETQYF. The DNA for the CDR3 is TGTGCCAGCAGTCCCTTAGGCCCTCGGGGGGAGACCCAGTACTTC.

The chain has TRBV30 and TRBJ2-7; D might be TRBD1 (6 bases). The germline gives CDR1 GTSNPN, CDR2 SVGIG (reference sequence). This CDR3 is 14 amino acids long. V lost 5 bases and J 0 bases, leaving 14 bases between the germline ends. DNA of the CDR3: TGTGCCTGGGCCCAGGACAGCTTCTCCTACGAGCAGTACTTC. Translating it yields CAWAQDSFSYEQYF.

This clonotype came up once. This could be a read error, since a much larger clone is one nucleotide away. The chain is built from TRBV12-3 or TRBV12-4 and TRBJ1-1; D remains ambiguous. The CDR3 runs 16 residues. V lost 9 bases to trimming and J lost 4 bases, with 24 bases between them. The chain's CDR3 is CASGRYSRERGTEAFF. In DNA form, the CDR3 reads TGTGCCAGTGGAAGGTATTCGAGGGAAAGAGGCACTGAAGCTTTCTTT.

This chain connects TRBV6-1 to TRBJ2-1; D is uncertain. Germline V gives CDR1 MNHNS, CDR2 SASEGT. The CDR3 consists of 14 residues. The V end lost 11 bases, the J end lost 1 base, and 15 bases lay between the germline ends. CDR3: CAGPVESSYNEQFF. CDR3 sequence (DNA): TGTGCCGGGCCAGTGGAGTCGTCCTACAATGAGCAGTTCTTC.

This clonotype was counted at least ten times. The gene calls are TRBV20-1 and TRBJ2-5, with 10 bases aligning to TRBD2. CDR1 is DFQATT and CDR2 is SNEGSKA in the germline V gene (reference sequence). The CDR3 runs to 15 residues. V was pared by 1 base and J by 2 bases, with 4 bases of the junction left unmatched. In nucleotides, the CDR3 is TGCAGTGCTAGAGGAAGCGGGGGGGTACAAGAGACCCAGTACTTC. This sequence encodes CSARGSGGVQETQYF.

In its sample, this clonotype was seen many times. The rearrangement uses TRBV6-5 and TRBJ1-1; the D is unclear. This CDR3 is built from 16 residues. CDR1 and CDR2 from the germline V gene are MNHEY and SVGAGI. With 3 bases removed from V and 4 bases from J, the gap between germline ends came to 18 bases. CDR3 nucleotide sequence: TGTGCCAGCAGTTATTCATTGGGCCGGGCTGCCACTGAAGCTTTCTTT. This translates into CASSYSLGRAATEAFF.

The chain employs TRBV14 and TRBJ1-2; tentative D call: TRBD1 (5 bases). The CDR3 runs 13 residues. V was shortened by 7 bases and J by 11 bases, with 20 bases between the two germline ends. Germline CDR1 and CDR2: SGHDN and FVKESK. The CDR3 here is CASTNLLRETYTF. The CDR3 DNA follows: TGTGCCAGCACTAACCTCCTCAGGGAAACTTACACCTTC.

This clonotype showed up many times. The V gene is TRBV12-3 or TRBV12-4, the J gene TRBJ1-4; D might be TRBD1 (6 bases). This CDR3 region has 15 residues. The ends were cut back, 3 bases at V and 8 bases at J, with 16 bases in the middle. Here the CDR3 DNA reads TGTGCCAGCAGTTTCACAGGGATTTTAGGCGAAAAACTGTTTTTT. Protein product: CASSFTGILGEKLFF.